Listed here are 9 T cell receptor beta chains from one sample, sequenced in a study of T cells of healthy individuals. TCRdb ran MiXCR on the 5' RACE reads and lists one entry per CDR3 protein. The sample contains around 79,000 distinct CDR3 sequences, about 5% of which appear only once. These receptor sequences come from a female donor in good health.

This clonotype was observed at least ten times. The V call is TRBV19, the J call TRBJ1-5; D might be TRBD1 (5 bases). With 3 bases removed from V and 1 base from J, the gap between germline ends came to 16 bases. The CDR3 is 17 amino acids. Germline V gene data show CDR1 as LNHDA and CDR2 as SQIVND (reference sequence). The CDR3 sequence: CASSIIRGRGSNQPQHF. The CDR3 DNA follows: TGTGCCAGTAGTATCATACGTGGAAGGGGAAGCAATCAGCCCCAGCATTTT.

This clonotype was counted many times. The V gene is TRBV24-1, the J gene TRBJ2-7; 8 bases are a match to TRBD2. The CDR3 is 12 amino acids. Trimming removed 3 bases from V and 7 bases from J; junction bases left unmatched: 1. Germline V CDR1 and CDR2: KGHDR, SFDVKD. DNA for the CDR3: TGTGCCACCAGTGATACGGGAGGGGAGCAGTACTTC. It codes for CATSDTGGEQYF.

This clonotype occurred many times. The chain joins TRBV12-3 or TRBV12-4 to TRBJ2-2; D perhaps matches TRBD1 (6 bases). This CDR3 has 12 residues. Trimming shortened V by 6 bases and J by 6 bases, and 8 bases separated the two germline ends. The CDR3 loop is CASRKGAGELFF. CDR3 nucleotides: TGTGCCAGCAGAAAGGGGGCCGGGGAGCTGTTTTTT.

This clonotype was counted many times. This chain joins TRBV7-9 and TRBJ2-7; 7 nucleotides align to TRBD2. CDR1 and CDR2 from the germline V gene are SEHNR and FQNEAQ (reference sequence). CDR3 length: 16 amino acids. V was clipped by 1 base and J by 2 bases; unmatched bases: 8. CDR3 region: CASSLVTSSGTYEQYF. The DNA for the CDR3 is TGTGCCAGCAGCTTAGTTACGTCTAGCGGCACCTACGAGCAGTACTTC.

This clonotype was observed at least ten times. The chain has TRBV20-1 and TRBJ1-5; D might be TRBD1 (6 bases). The CDR3 sequence is 14 residues long. Germline CDR1 reads DFQATT; CDR2 reads SNEGSKA (reference sequence). Trimming pared 0 bases from V and 5 bases from J, leaving 11 bases between. The CDR3 nucleotides are TGCAGTGCTAGAGATGGGGGCTCTCATCAGCCCCAGCATTTT. This sequence encodes CSARDGGSHQPQHF.

The chain links TRBV12-3 or TRBV12-4 to TRBJ2-1, with a tentative D call TRBD2 (6 bases). This CDR3 spans 17 amino acids. V dropped 4 bases and J dropped 2 bases, with 18 bases sitting between them. In nucleotides, the CDR3 is TGTGCCAGCAGTTCCCCCCTGACGGGGGAGGCCTACAATGAGCAGTTCTTC. This translates into CASSSPLTGEAYNEQFF.

This clonotype was picked up many times. The chain links TRBV12-3 or TRBV12-4 to TRBJ2-3; D gene unclear. Trimming removed 5 bases from V and 1 base from J, with 13 bases in between. This CDR3 region has 15 residues. The CDR3 sequence: CASSLRSDRTDTQYF. The CDR3 bases are TGTGCCAGCAGTCTCCGTTCTGACCGCACAGATACGCAGTATTTT.

This clonotype was counted many times. The chain joins TRBV5-4 to TRBJ2-7, with TRBD2 matching 13 bases. Unmatched junction bases numbered 6, after V lost 10 bases and J lost 5 bases. CDR1 and CDR2 from the germline V gene are SGHNT and YYREEE (reference sequence). The CDR3 consists of 13 residues. CDR3: CAGRTSGSNEQYF. The DNA for the CDR3 is TGTGCCGGCCGGACTAGCGGGAGTAACGAGCAGTACTTC. The variable domain in full, with the rest retrieved from reference TRBV5-4 and TRBJ2-7, is ETGVTQSPTHLIKTRGQQVTLRCSSQSGHNTVSWYQQALGQGPQFIFQYYREEENGRGNFPPRFSGLQFPNYSSELNVNALELDDSALYLCAGRTSGSNEQYFGPGTRLTVT.

This clonotype was detected only a few times. The V gene is TRBV28, the J gene TRBJ2-7; tentatively, D is TRBD1 (6 bases). Germline-derived CDR1 and CDR2 are MDHEN and SYDVKM. The CDR3 covers 15 residues. Trimming removed 5 bases at V and 0 bases at J, with 14 bases between. CDR3 amino acids: CASSPTGSLSYEQYF. CDR3 coding DNA: TGTGCCAGCAGTCCAACAGGGTCCCTCTCCTACGAGCAGTACTTC.